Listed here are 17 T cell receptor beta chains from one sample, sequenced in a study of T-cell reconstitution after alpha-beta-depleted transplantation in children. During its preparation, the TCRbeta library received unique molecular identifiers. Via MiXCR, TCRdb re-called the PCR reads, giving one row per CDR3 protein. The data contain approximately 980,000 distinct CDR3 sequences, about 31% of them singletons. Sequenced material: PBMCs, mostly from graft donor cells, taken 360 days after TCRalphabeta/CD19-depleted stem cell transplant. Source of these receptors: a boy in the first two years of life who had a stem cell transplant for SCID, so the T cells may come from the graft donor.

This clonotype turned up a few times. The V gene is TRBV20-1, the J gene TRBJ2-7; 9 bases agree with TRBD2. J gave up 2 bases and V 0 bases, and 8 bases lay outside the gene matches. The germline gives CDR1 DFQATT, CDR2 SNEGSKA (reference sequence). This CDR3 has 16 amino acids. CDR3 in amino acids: CSARDFKRGAPYEQYF. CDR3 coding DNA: TGCAGTGCTAGAGATTTCAAGCGGGGGGCCCCCTACGAGCAGTACTTC.

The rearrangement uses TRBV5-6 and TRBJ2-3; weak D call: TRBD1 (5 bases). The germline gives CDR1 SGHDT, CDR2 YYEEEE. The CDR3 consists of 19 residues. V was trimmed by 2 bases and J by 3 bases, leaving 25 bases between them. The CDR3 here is CASSFRAWAGLSGTDTQYF. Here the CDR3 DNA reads TGTGCCAGCAGCTTTCGGGCGTGGGCAGGGCTGTCTGGAACAGATACGCAGTATTTT.

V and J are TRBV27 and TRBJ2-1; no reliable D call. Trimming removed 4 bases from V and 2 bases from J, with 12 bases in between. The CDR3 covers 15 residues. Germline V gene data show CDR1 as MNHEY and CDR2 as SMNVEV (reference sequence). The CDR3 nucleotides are TGTGCCAGCAGTTCCCGGTTAGGCGCCTACAATGAGCAGTTCTTC. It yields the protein CASSSRLGAYNEQFF.

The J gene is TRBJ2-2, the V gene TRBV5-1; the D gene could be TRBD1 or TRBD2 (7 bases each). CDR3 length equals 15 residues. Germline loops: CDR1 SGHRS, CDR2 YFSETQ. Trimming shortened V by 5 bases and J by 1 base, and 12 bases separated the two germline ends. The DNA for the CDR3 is TGCGCCAGCAGGACCAGGGGGGGGAACACCGGGGAGCTGTTTTTT. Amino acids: CASRTRGGNTGELFF.

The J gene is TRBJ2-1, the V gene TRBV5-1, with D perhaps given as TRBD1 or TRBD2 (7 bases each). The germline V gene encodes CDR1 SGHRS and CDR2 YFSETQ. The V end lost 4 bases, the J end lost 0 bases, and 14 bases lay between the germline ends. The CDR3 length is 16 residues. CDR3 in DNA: TGCGCCAGCAGCCCACCCAGGGGGGGCTCCTACAATGAGCAGTTCTTC. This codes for CASSPPRGGSYNEQFF. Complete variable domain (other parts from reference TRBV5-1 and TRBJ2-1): KAGVTQTPRYLIKTRGQQVTLSCSPISGHRSVSWYQQTPGQGLQFLFEYFSETQRNKGNFPGRFSGRQFSNSRSEMNVSTLELGDSALYLCASSPPRGGSYNEQFFGPGTRLTVL.

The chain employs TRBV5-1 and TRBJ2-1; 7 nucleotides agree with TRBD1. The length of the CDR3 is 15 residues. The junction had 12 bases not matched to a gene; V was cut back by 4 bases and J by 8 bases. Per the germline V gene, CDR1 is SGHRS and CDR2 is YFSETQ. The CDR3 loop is CASSRTTGIRDEQFF. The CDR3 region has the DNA TGCGCCAGCAGCCGAACGACAGGGATTAGGGATGAGCAGTTCTTC.

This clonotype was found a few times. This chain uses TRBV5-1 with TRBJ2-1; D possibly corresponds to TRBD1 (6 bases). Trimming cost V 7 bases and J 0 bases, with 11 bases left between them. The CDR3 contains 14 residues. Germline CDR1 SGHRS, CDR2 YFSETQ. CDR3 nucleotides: TGCGCCAGCGCTAGGGGGAGCTCCTACAATGAGCAGTTCTTC. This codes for CASARGSSYNEQFF.

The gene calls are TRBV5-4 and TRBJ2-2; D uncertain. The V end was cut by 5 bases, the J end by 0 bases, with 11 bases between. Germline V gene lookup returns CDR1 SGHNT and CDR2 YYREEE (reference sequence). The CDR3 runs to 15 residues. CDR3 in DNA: TGTGCCAGCAGATCTCTCCAGGCGAACACCGGGGAGCTGTTTTTT. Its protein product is CASRSLQANTGELFF.

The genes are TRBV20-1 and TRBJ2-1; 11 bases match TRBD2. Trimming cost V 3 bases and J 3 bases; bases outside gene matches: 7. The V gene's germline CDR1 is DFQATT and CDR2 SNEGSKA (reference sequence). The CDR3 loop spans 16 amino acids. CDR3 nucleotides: TGCAGTGCTAGTTTGCTCGGGACTAGCGGCTACAATGAGCAGTTCTTC. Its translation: CSASLLGTSGYNEQFF.

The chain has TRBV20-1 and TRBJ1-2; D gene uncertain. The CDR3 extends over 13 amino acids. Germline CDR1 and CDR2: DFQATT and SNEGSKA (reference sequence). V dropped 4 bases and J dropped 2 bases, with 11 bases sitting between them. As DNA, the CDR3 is TGCAGTGCTATTGAACGGTTAAACTATGGCTACACCTTC. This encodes CSAIERLNYGYTF.

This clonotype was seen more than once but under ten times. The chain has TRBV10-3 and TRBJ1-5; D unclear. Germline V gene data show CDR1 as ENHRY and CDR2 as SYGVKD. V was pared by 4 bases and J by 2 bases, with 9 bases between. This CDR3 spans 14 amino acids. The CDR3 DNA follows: TGTGCCATCAGTGTAGGGCTGGGCAATCAGCCCCAGCATTTT. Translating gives CAISVGLGNQPQHF.

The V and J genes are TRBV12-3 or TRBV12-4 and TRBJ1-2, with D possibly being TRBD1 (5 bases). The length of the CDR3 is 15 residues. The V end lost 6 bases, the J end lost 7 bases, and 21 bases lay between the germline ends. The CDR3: CASSSGGGVKSGYTF. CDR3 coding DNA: TGTGCCAGCAGCTCTGGGGGGGGAGTGAAGAGTGGCTACACCTTC.

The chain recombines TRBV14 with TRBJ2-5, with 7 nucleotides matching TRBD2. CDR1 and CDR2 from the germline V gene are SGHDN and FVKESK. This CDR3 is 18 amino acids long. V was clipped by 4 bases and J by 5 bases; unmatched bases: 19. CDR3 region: CASSPGLVLFRVGETQYF. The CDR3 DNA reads TGTGCCAGCAGCCCAGGACTAGTCTTGTTCCGGGTCGGGGAGACCCAGTACTTC. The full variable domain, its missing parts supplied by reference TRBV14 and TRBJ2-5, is EAGVTQFPSHSVIEKGQTVTLRCDPISGHDNLYWYRRVMGKEIKFLLHFVKESKQDESGMPNNRFLAERTGGTYSTLKVQPAELEDSGVYFCASSPGLVLFRVGETQYFGPGTRLLVL.

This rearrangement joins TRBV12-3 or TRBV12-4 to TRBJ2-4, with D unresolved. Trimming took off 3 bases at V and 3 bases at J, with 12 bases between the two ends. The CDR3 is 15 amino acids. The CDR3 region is CASSLWGTGKNIQYF. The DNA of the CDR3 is TGTGCCAGCAGTTTGTGGGGTACGGGCAAAAACATTCAGTACTTC.

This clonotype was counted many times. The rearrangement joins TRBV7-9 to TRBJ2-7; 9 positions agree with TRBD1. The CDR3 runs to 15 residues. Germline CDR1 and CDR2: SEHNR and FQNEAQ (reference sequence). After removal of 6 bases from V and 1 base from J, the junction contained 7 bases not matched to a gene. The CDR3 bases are TGTGCCAGCAGTCAAGGACAGGGGCTTTCCTACGAGCAGTACTTC. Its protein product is CASSQGQGLSYEQYF. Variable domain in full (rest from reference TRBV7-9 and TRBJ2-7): DTGVSQNPRHKITKRGQNVTFRCDPISEHNRLYWYRQTLGQGPEFLTYFQNEAQLEKSRLLSDRFSAERPKGSFSTLEIQRTEQGDSAMYLCASSQGQGLSYEQYFGPGTRLTVT.

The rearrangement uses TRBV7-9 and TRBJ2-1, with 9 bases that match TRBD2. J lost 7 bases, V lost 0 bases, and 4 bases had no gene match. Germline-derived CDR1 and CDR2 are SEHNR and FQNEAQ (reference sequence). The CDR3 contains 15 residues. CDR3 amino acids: CASSLAAGGPNEQFF. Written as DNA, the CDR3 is TGTGCCAGCAGCTTAGCTGCGGGGGGGCCTAATGAGCAGTTCTTC.

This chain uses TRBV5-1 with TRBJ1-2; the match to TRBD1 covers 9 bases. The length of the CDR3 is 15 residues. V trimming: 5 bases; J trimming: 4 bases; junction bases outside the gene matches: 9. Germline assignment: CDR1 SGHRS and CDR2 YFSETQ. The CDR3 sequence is CASSSGQGFVYGYTF. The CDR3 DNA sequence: TGCGCCAGCAGTTCAGGACAGGGGTTCGTCTATGGCTACACCTTC.